A single sample gave rise to the 22 T cell receptor beta chains below, sequenced in a study of CD8+CD57+ T cells in acquired aplastic anemia. Using genomic DNA as the template, TCR beta VDJ and CDR3 profiling was carried out. TCRdb itself ran the reads through MiXCR, one entry per CDR3 protein. The data contain approximately 270,000 distinct CDR3 sequences, approximately 56% of them seen just once; the ten biggest clones take up under 8.5%. Sequencing used sorted CD4+, CD8+, or CD8+CD57+ T cells (not recorded which) from PBMCs. Receptor source: a human donor with severe aplastic anemia or a healthy control (not recorded which).

The rearrangement uses TRBV14 and TRBJ1-1, with D unresolved. Germline V gene sequence: CDR1 SGHDN, CDR2 FVKESK. The CDR3 contains 12 residues. V lost 2 bases and J 6 bases, leaving 7 bases between the germline ends. The CDR3 here is CASSQSKAEAFF. DNA for the CDR3: TGTGCCAGCAGCCAAAGTAAGGCTGAAGCTTTCTTT.

Notes on this clonotype: Relative to the germline gene, one junction end is altered; a read error may explain this. The rearrangement links TRBV7-6 to TRBJ1-4; 8 bases are a match to TRBD1. This CDR3 is built from 17 residues. The V gene's germline CDR1 is SGHVS and CDR2 FNYEAQ. The DNA for the CDR3 is TGTGCCAGCAGCGCCAGACAGGGGAGGGGGGCTAATAAAAAACTGTTTTTT. It translates to CASSARQGRGANKKLFF.

This clonotype was observed at least ten times. The genes are TRBV6-6 and TRBJ2-2; no firm D call. This CDR3 comprises 14 residues. The germline CDR1 and CDR2 sequences are MNHNY and SVGAGI (reference sequence). V dropped 6 bases and J dropped 0 bases, with 8 bases sitting between them. CDR3 coding DNA: TGTGCCAGCAGGTCCGGCCCGAACACCGGGGAGCTGTTTTTT. Protein product: CASRSGPNTGELFF.

This clonotype was counted between two and nine times. One junction end does not reproduce the germline sequence, and a read error may be involved. The V call is TRBV7-9, the J call TRBJ1-1, with D unresolved. This CDR3 is built from 13 residues. In germline, CDR1 is SEHNR, CDR2 FQNEAQ (reference sequence). The CDR3 here is CASSLKENTVAFF. The CDR3, as DNA: TGTGCCAGCAGCTTAAAAGAGAACACTGTAGCTTTCTTT.

A few counts support this clonotype. The rearrangement uses TRBV29-1 and TRBJ2-5; 11 positions agree with TRBD2. With V trimmed by 2 bases and J by 5 bases, 7 bases remained unmatched. Germline V gene data show CDR1 as SQVTM and CDR2 as ANQGSEA. CDR3 size: 15 residues. The CDR3 reads CSVEWTSGYDETQYF. The CDR3 DNA follows: TGCAGCGTTGAATGGACTAGCGGGTATGACGAGACCCAGTACTTC.

This clonotype was counted many times. This sequence joins TRBV10-3 and TRBJ1-4; D ambiguous. Germline values: CDR1 ENHRY, CDR2 SYGVKD. This CDR3 is built from 14 residues. V was shortened by 0 bases and J by 3 bases, with 5 bases between the two germline ends. The CDR3 sequence is CAISESLANEKLFF. The CDR3 DNA reads as TGTGCCATCAGTGAGTCCCTTGCTAATGAAAAACTGTTTTTT.

This clonotype has a count of ten or more. The chain joins TRBV6-5 to TRBJ2-7; D may be TRBD1 (5 bases). Germline V lookup: CDR1 MNHEY, CDR2 SVGAGI. The CDR3 loop spans 14 amino acids. V lost 2 bases, J lost 2 bases, and 10 bases lay in between. The CDR3: CASSYVSGTYEQYF. In nucleotides, the CDR3 is TGTGCCAGCAGTTACGTATCAGGGACCTACGAGCAGTACTTC.

There are many counts of this clonotype. The chain joins TRBV2 to TRBJ2-7; D gene ambiguous. The CDR3 contains 12 residues. The V and J ends lost 4 bases and 0 bases respectively, with 4 bases between them. Germline assignment: CDR1 SNHLY and CDR2 FYNNEI. Here the CDR3 reads CASSASSYEQYF. In DNA form, the CDR3 reads TGTGCCAGCAGTGCCAGCTCCTACGAGCAGTACTTC.

There are a few counts of this clonotype. The rearrangement uses TRBV9 and TRBJ2-7; 8 bases line up with TRBD1. The CDR3 length is 16 residues. CDR1 and CDR2 from the germline V gene are SGDLS and YYNGEE. V was clipped by 1 base and J by 0 bases; unmatched bases: 6. CDR3 coding DNA: TGTGCCAGCAGCGTACATCAGGGGGCGAGCTCCTACGAGCAGTACTTC. Its translation is CASSVHQGASSYEQYF.

This clonotype was seen repeatedly, ten times or more. The chain uses TRBV2 and TRBJ1-6; D uncertain. The CDR3 is made up of 13 amino acids. Germline CDR1 is SNHLY and CDR2 is FYNNEI. V gave up 3 bases and J gave up 8 bases, with 8 bases separating them. The CDR3 sequence: CASSEGGDSPLHF. CDR3 DNA sequence: TGTGCCAGCAGTGAGGGCGGCGATTCACCCCTCCACTTT. Together with reference TRBV2 and TRBJ1-6, the CDR3 gives the full variable domain: EPEVTQTPSHQVTQMGQEVILRCVPISNHLYFYWYRQILGQKVEFLVSFYNNEISEKSEIFDDQFSVERPDGSNFTLKIRSTKLEDSAMYFCASSEGGDSPLHFGNGTRLTVT.

To note about this clonotype: Just one base apart from a much larger clone, this may be a read error. The chain joins TRBV4-3 to TRBJ2-7; the D gene is possibly TRBD2 (5 bases). CDR1 LGHNA and CDR2 YSLEER come from the germline V gene. The CDR3 covers 17 residues. The CDR3 DNA reads TGCGCCAGCAGCCAAGGTCATGGCGGGTTCGTGCCCTACAAGCAGTACTTC. Protein: CASSQGHGGFVPYKQYF.

V and J are TRBV6-6 and TRBJ1-6; 8 positions match TRBD1. Germline V gives CDR1 MNHNY, CDR2 SVGAGI (reference sequence). The V segment lost 1 base and the J segment 8 bases; nucleotides outside the gene matches: 4. CDR3 length equals 15 residues. The CDR3 reads CASSYFRGQDSPLHF. CDR3 nucleotides: TGTGCCAGCAGTTACTTTCGGGGACAGGATTCACCCCTCCACTTT.

Comments on this clonotype: An end of the junction differs from the germline gene, which may be a read error. The rearrangement joins TRBV19 to TRBJ1-6; 9 nucleotides line up with TRBD1. CDR3 length: 15 residues. Germline CDR1 reads LNHDA; CDR2 reads SQIVND (reference sequence). The CDR3 loop is CAGSMLGQGNSPLHF. As DNA, the CDR3 is TGTGCCGGTAGTATGTTGGGACAGGGAAATTCACCCCTCCACTTT. Looking up the rest from reference TRBV19 and TRBJ1-6 gives the full variable domain: DGGITQSPKYLFRKEGQNVTLSCEQNLNHDAMYWYRQDPGQGLRLIYYSQIVNDFQKGDIAEGYSVSREKKESFPLTVTSAQKNPTAFYLCAGSMLGQGNSPLHFGNGTRLTVT.

There are many counts of this clonotype. V gene TRBV18 combines with J gene TRBJ1-6; no clear D. Per germline, CDR1 KGHSH and CDR2 LQKENI. Deletions cut 5 bases from V and 0 bases from J, with 5 bases between. The CDR3 consists of 14 residues. The CDR3 spells CASSDRSYNSPLHF. In DNA, the CDR3 is TGTGCCAGCTCAGACCGCTCCTATAATTCACCCCTCCACTTT.

The chain has TRBV10-3 and TRBJ2-7; D may be TRBD1 (7 bases). CDR1 ENHRY and CDR2 SYGVKD come from the germline V gene. The CDR3 has 17 amino acids. Trimming pared 0 bases from V and 3 bases from J, leaving 18 bases between. The CDR3 DNA reads TGTGCCATCAGTGAGTCCGGGACAGATTGGGAGGACTACGAGCAGTACTTC. It is translated as CAISESGTDWEDYEQYF.

The chain joins TRBV2 to TRBJ1-2; D not resolved. Germline CDR1 and CDR2: SNHLY and FYNNEI. CDR3 length: 13 residues. Trimming took 7 bases from V and 2 from J, leaving 11 bases between them. CDR3 sequence reads: CASTSARNYGYTF. In DNA form, the CDR3 reads TGTGCCAGCACGTCAGCCAGAAACTATGGCTACACCTTC.

The chain uses TRBV15 and TRBJ2-7; D ambiguous. The V gene lost 0 bases and the J gene lost 3 bases, with 6 bases spanning the gap. This CDR3 is 13 amino acids long. Germline V gene data show CDR1 as LNHNV and CDR2 as YYDKDF (reference sequence). CDR3 region: CATSRDVGYEQYF. The DNA for the CDR3 is TGTGCCACCAGCAGAGATGTGGGCTACGAGCAGTACTTC. The complete variable domain, with remaining parts taken from reference TRBV15 and TRBJ2-7, reads DAMVIQNPRYQVTQFGKPVTLSCSQTLNHNVMYWYQQKSSQAPKLLFHYYDKDFNNEADTPDNFQSRRPNTSFCFLDIRSPGLGDTAMYLCATSRDVGYEQYFGPGTRLTVT.

The gene calls are TRBV10-3 and TRBJ2-7, with TRBD1 matching over 8 bases. The length of the CDR3 is 15 residues. CDR1 is ENHRY and CDR2 is SYGVKD in the germline V gene. V was pared by 3 bases and J by 2 bases, with 6 bases of the junction left unmatched. CDR3 nucleotide sequence: TGTGCCATCAGTGATGGGACAGGACGAGCCTACGAGCAGTACTTC. It yields the protein CAISDGTGRAYEQYF.

The V and J genes are TRBV12-3 or TRBV12-4 and TRBJ1-5; 7 bases align to TRBD1. The CDR3 totals 20 residues. With V trimmed by 1 base and J by 3 bases, 18 bases remained unmatched. In DNA, the CDR3 is TGTGCCAGCAGTTTAGGGGACTCCCGGGACAGCCGTACAATCAATCAGCCCCAGCATTTT. Translation: CASSLGDSRDSRTINQPQHF.

The V gene is TRBV19, the J gene TRBJ1-2; TRBD1 is a possible D gene (6 bases). The V and J ends lost 0 bases and 2 bases respectively, with 19 bases between them. The CDR3 loop spans 18 amino acids. Germline V gives CDR1 LNHDA, CDR2 SQIVND (reference sequence). The DNA for the CDR3 is TGTGCCAGTAGTATAGATCTATCCCGGGACACCACCAACTATGGCTACACCTTC. It is translated as CASSIDLSRDTTNYGYTF.

The genes are TRBV24-1 and TRBJ1-5, with 8 positions matching TRBD1. V lost 3 bases and J lost 3; bases outside the gene matches: 6. Per germline, CDR1 KGHDR and CDR2 SFDVKD. This CDR3 has 16 residues. The CDR3: CATSDHRGGPNQPQHF. In DNA, the CDR3 is TGTGCCACCAGTGATCACAGGGGGGGTCCCAATCAGCCCCAGCATTTT.

The CDR3 loop reads CASSLTPGVGYNEQFF. The CDR3 DNA reads TGTGCCAGCAGCCTTACCCCGGGGGTTGGGTACAATGAGCAGTTCTTC. The chain links TRBV7-3 to TRBJ2-1; TRBD2 might be the D (6 bases). CDR3 size: 16 residues. Germline CDR1 and CDR2: SGHTA and FQGTGA. The ends were cut back, 5 bases at V and 4 bases at J, with 18 bases in the middle.